Each of the 22 T cell receptor beta chains below was sequenced from the same sample in a study of T cells after yellow fever vaccination. TCRdb re-derived calls from the 5' RACE reads in MiXCR, one entry per CDR3 protein. The sample contains some 120,000 distinct CDR3 sequences, 7% to 8.5% of which appear only once. This specimen was CD8+ T cells sorted from PBMCs, taken 45 days after the yellow fever booster vaccination. The receptors come from a man aged 25-40 years who received the YFV17D yellow fever vaccine.

The chain links TRBV6-5 to TRBJ2-7; D unresolved. Germline V gene sequence: CDR1 MNHEY, CDR2 SVGAGI. Trimming shortened V by 5 bases and J by 3 bases, and 11 bases separated the two germline ends. This CDR3 has 13 residues. CDR3 protein: CASSHPTDYEQYF. The CDR3 DNA follows: TGTGCCAGCAGTCACCCGACGGACTACGAGCAGTACTTC.

This clonotype showed up many times. This chain links TRBV4-3 with TRBJ2-7; D gene unclear. The V gene's germline CDR1 is LGHNA and CDR2 YSLEER. The CDR3 consists of 14 residues. V was clipped by 3 bases and J by 0 bases, with 9 bases between them. The chain's CDR3 is CASSQNGPSYEQYF. CDR3 DNA sequence: TGCGCCAGCAGCCAGAATGGGCCCTCCTACGAGCAGTACTTC.

This clonotype has at least ten counts. V gene TRBV10-3 combines with J gene TRBJ2-1; D is ambiguous. Trimming pared 3 bases from V and 8 bases from J, leaving 11 bases between. Per the germline V gene, CDR1 is ENHRY and CDR2 is SYGVKD. This CDR3 spans 13 amino acids. The CDR3 is CAISDTGWDEQFF. The DNA for the CDR3 is TGTGCCATCAGTGATACGGGTTGGGATGAGCAGTTCTTC.

This clonotype was picked up many times. The chain recombines TRBV20-1 with TRBJ2-7, with a weak D call TRBD1 (6 bases). The CDR3 runs 15 residues. The germline CDR1 and CDR2 sequences are DFQATT and SNEGSKA (reference sequence). The V gene lost 6 bases and the J gene lost 1 base, with 19 bases spanning the gap. CDR3 in amino acids: CSASPQGPLSYEQYF. The CDR3 nucleotides are TGCAGTGCGAGCCCCCAGGGGCCCCTTTCCTACGAGCAGTACTTC.

This clonotype was counted many times. The rearrangement joins TRBV27 to TRBJ2-7, with TRBD1 matching 11 bases. The CDR3 is 15 residues long. Germline CDR1 MNHEY, CDR2 SMNVEV (reference sequence). The V and J ends lost 5 bases and 6 bases, in that order; junction bases with no gene match: 9. CDR3 region: CASSTSGTGGGEQYF. The DNA for the CDR3 is TGTGCCAGCAGTACCTCTGGGACAGGGGGAGGCGAGCAGTACTTC.

This clonotype was counted at least ten times. V and J are TRBV29-1 and TRBJ2-7; 8 positions match TRBD2. The length of the CDR3 is 13 residues. V lost 3 bases and J lost 3; bases outside the gene matches: 4. CDR1 and CDR2 (germline): SQVTM, ANQGSEA. The CDR3 nucleotides read TGCAGCGTTGAGACGGGAGGGGGCTACGAGCAGTACTTC. It is translated as CSVETGGGYEQYF.

This clonotype was found many times. The genes are TRBV12-3 or TRBV12-4 and TRBJ1-3, with D maybe TRBD1 (5 bases). Between the trimmed V and J ends, which lost 3 bases and 0 bases, there was a span of 24 bases. This CDR3 region has 20 residues. In DNA form, the CDR3 reads TGTGCCAGCAGTTTTTTTACAGGTTCCTACCCCCCGGGCTCTGGAAACACCATATATTTT. As protein: CASSFFTGSYPPGSGNTIYF.

This clonotype was found many times. This chain connects TRBV29-1 to TRBJ2-7, with D perhaps TRBD2 (6 bases). Germline V gene data show CDR1 as SQVTM and CDR2 as ANQGSEA. Trimming took off 1 base at V and 0 bases at J, with 13 bases between the two ends. The CDR3 consists of 15 residues. In nucleotides, the CDR3 is TGCAGCGTTGAAGGGACTACCTTCAGCTCCTACGAGCAGTACTTC. Its protein is CSVEGTTFSSYEQYF.

On this clonotype: A read error may be the cause here, since a much bigger clone is one base away. The rearrangement joins TRBV12-5 to TRBJ2-5; 10 nucleotides agree with TRBD2. Per the germline V gene, CDR1 is LGHNT and CDR2 is FRNRAP. The ends lost 1 base at V and 5 bases at J; junction bases unmatched: 10. The CDR3 loop spans 17 amino acids. CDR3 in amino acids: CASGLDLGLASHETQYF. CDR3 coding DNA: TGTGCTAGTGGTTTGGATCTGGGACTAGCGAGCCATGAGACCCAGTACTTC.

This clonotype appeared many times. The V and J genes are TRBV29-1 and TRBJ2-1; D remains unclear. Germline V gene data show CDR1 as SQVTM and CDR2 as ANQGSEA. The CDR3 contains 14 residues. V dropped 7 bases and J dropped 0 bases, with 13 bases sitting between them. In nucleotides, the CDR3 is TGCAGCGGGATTAGTGAAAGCTCCTACAATGAGCAGTTCTTC. It codes for CSGISESSYNEQFF.

This clonotype was recorded at least ten times. The chain employs TRBV13 and TRBJ2-1, with 14 positions matching TRBD2. Germline V gene lookup returns CDR1 PRHDT and CDR2 FYEKMQ (reference sequence). This CDR3 region has 16 residues. Unmatched junction bases numbered 6, after V lost 4 bases and J lost 7 bases. The CDR3 DNA reads as TGTGCCAGCAGCTGGGGACTAGCGGGAGTCGTAAATGAGCAGTTCTTC. It codes for CASSWGLAGVVNEQFF. The variable domain in full, completed from reference TRBV13 and TRBJ2-1, reads AAGVIQSPRHLIKEKRETATLKCYPIPRHDTVYWYQQGPGQDPQFLISFYEKMQSDKGSIPDRFSAQQFSDYHSELNMSSLELGDSALYFCASSWGLAGVVNEQFFGPGTRLTVL.

This clonotype was seen at least ten times. The chain has TRBV20-1 and TRBJ2-3, with 7 bases matching TRBD2. V was clipped by 3 bases and J by 1 base; unmatched bases: 7. The CDR3 spans 15 residues. Germline CDR1 is DFQATT and CDR2 is SNEGSKA (reference sequence). This CDR3 is CSASLAGAGTDTQYF. The CDR3, as DNA: TGCAGTGCTAGCCTCGCGGGAGCGGGCACAGATACGCAGTATTTT.

The table lists this clonotype with many counts. The chain uses TRBV30 and TRBJ2-5; D is uncertain. The germline gives CDR1 GTSNPN, CDR2 SVGIG (reference sequence). The CDR3 covers 11 residues. Deletions cut 3 bases from V and 3 bases from J, with 5 bases between. CDR3 amino acids: CAWRVKETQYF. For the CDR3, the DNA is TGTGCCTGGAGAGTGAAAGAGACCCAGTACTTC.

The table lists this clonotype with a few counts. V usage is TRBV19 and J usage is TRBJ2-7; 8 bases align to TRBD2. V gave up 3 bases and J gave up 2 bases; unmatched junction bases: 6. The CDR3 loop spans 15 amino acids. Germline CDR1 is LNHDA and CDR2 is SQIVND (reference sequence). The CDR3 DNA is TGTGCCAGTAGTATTCGACTAGCGCTACCCTACGAGCAGTACTTC. This translates into CASSIRLALPYEQYF.

This clonotype was counted between two and nine times. This CDR3 is CATSEVLADTQYF. The CDR3 DNA sequence: TGTGCCACCAGTGAGGTACTAGCGGATACGCAGTATTTT. The V and J genes are TRBV24-1 and TRBJ2-3; the match to TRBD2 covers 7 bases. Germline V gene data show CDR1 as KGHDR and CDR2 as SFDVKD. Germline trimming cut 4 bases from V and 6 bases from J; bases unmatched to any gene: 3. CDR3 size: 13 residues.

The CDR3 coding sequence is TGTGCCAGTGCTTCCGACTGGTACCAAGAGACCCAGTACTTC. Its translation is CASASDWYQETQYF. The gene calls are TRBV25-1 and TRBJ2-5; no reliable D call. Germline V gene lookup returns CDR1 MGHDK and CDR2 SYGVNS. Trimming took 9 bases from V and 0 from J, leaving 14 bases between them. The CDR3 covers 14 residues.

This clonotype was detected only a few times. The rearrangement links TRBV6-2 or TRBV6-3 to TRBJ2-1; D remains unclear. The length of the CDR3 is 14 residues. CDR1 and CDR2 from the germline V gene are MNHEY and SVGEGT. V lost 4 bases and J lost 10, with 17 bases in between. The DNA for the CDR3 is TGTGCCAGCAGTTCCCCAACTGCTACAATAGAGCAGTTCTTC. Protein sequence: CASSSPTATIEQFF.

This clonotype was counted at least ten times. This rearrangement joins TRBV6-5 to TRBJ2-7, with 8 bases fitting TRBD1. V lost 2 bases to trimming and J lost 2 bases; unmatched junction nucleotides: 5. CDR3 size: 15 residues. CDR1 and CDR2 (germline): MNHEY, SVGAGI. The DNA of the CDR3 is TGTGCCAGCAGTTACGGGGACAGGAATACCTACGAGCAGTACTTC. Translated, it gives CASSYGDRNTYEQYF.

Note on this clonotype: Given a much more abundant clone one base away, this may be a read error. V gene TRBV12-3 or TRBV12-4 combines with J gene TRBJ2-1; D gene ambiguous. V shed 5 bases and J shed 8 bases, with 10 bases lying between them. The CDR3 has 12 amino acids. The DNA of the CDR3 is TGTGCCAGCAGTCCCGAGTGCGATGAGCAGTTCTTC. Translating it yields CASSPECDEQFF.

This clonotype was found many times. The V gene is TRBV13, the J gene TRBJ2-7; 9 nucleotides agree with TRBD2. The CDR3 length is 13 residues. Trimming at V came to 3 bases and at J to 4 bases, leaving 1 base not matched to a gene. The germline V gene encodes CDR1 PRHDT and CDR2 FYEKMQ (reference sequence). The CDR3 nucleotides read TGTGCCAGCAGCTTGGGACTAGCTTACGAGCAGTACTTC. Its translation: CASSLGLAYEQYF.

In its sample, this clonotype was seen a few times. The V and J genes are TRBV4-3 and TRBJ2-7; TRBD2 aligns across 8 bases. J was trimmed by 0 bases and V by 1 base; bases with no gene match: 5. Per the germline V gene, CDR1 is LGHNA and CDR2 is YSLEER. There are 16 residues in the CDR3. As DNA, the CDR3 is TGCGCCAGCAGCCAAGTAGCGGGGAGGGACTCCTACGAGCAGTACTTC. Amino acid sequence: CASSQVAGRDSYEQYF.

Ten or more counts support this clonotype. CDR3 DNA: TGTGCCAGCAGCTTGCCGGGACAGGGGCCCTTACAGTACGAGCAGTACTTC. Amino acids: CASSLPGQGPLQYEQYF. The chain combines TRBV7-2 with TRBJ2-7; 10 bases fit TRBD1. The CDR3 sequence is 17 residues long. Germline values: CDR1 SGHTA, CDR2 FQGNSA. V was clipped by 3 bases and J by 4 bases; unmatched bases: 12.